The 14 T cell receptor beta chains below all came from one sample that was sequenced in a study of molecular identifiers for immune sequencing clone quantification. TCRdb re-called the PCR reads with MiXCR, one entry per CDR3 protein. The sample lists about 60,000 distinct CDR3 sequences; around 19% were seen once. Material for sequencing was naive CD8+ T cells from blood, with Jurkat cell RNA spiked in. Subset: FACS-sorted CD8+CD4-CCR7+CD45RA+ naive T cells. The receptors here all came from a human donor in good health. Some libraries in this study had Jurkat cell RNA spiked in.

This clonotype is termed medium-sized. The V and J genes are TRBV29-1 and TRBJ2-5, with D maybe TRBD2 (6 bases). Trimming removed 7 bases from V and 1 base from J, with 10 bases in between. The CDR3 sequence is 12 residues long. Germline V gene data show CDR1 as SQVTM and CDR2 as ANQGSEA. The CDR3 DNA reads as TGCAGCGCCCAACTAGCCCAAGAGACCCAGTACTTC. Encoded protein: CSAQLAQETQYF.

This clonotype was counted only a few times. V gene TRBV28 combines with J gene TRBJ1-3; D perhaps matches TRBD1 (6 bases). CDR1 MDHEN and CDR2 SYDVKM come from the germline V gene. V was shortened by 7 bases and J by 0 bases, with 10 bases between the two germline ends. The CDR3 has 14 amino acids. The CDR3 region has the DNA TGTGCCAGCAAAGGGGGGAGCTCTGGAAACACCATATATTTT. Protein: CASKGGSSGNTIYF.

This clonotype was picked up a small number of times. The gene calls are TRBV7-9 and TRBJ2-5; possible D gene TRBD2, 6 bases. Germline CDR1 reads SEHNR; CDR2 reads FQNEAQ (reference sequence). The CDR3 runs to 13 residues. V lost 6 bases, J lost 5 bases, and 13 bases lay in between. The CDR3 loop is CASRNSEGETQYF. In nucleotides, the CDR3 is TGTGCCAGCAGAAATTCGGAGGGCGAGACCCAGTACTTC.

The chain combines TRBV27 with TRBJ1-2; the D is unclear. CDR1 and CDR2 from the germline V gene are MNHEY and SMNVEV (reference sequence). The V and J ends lost 3 bases and 4 bases respectively, with 12 bases between them. The CDR3 is made up of 14 amino acids. In DNA, the CDR3 is TGTGCCAGCAGTTTTGGAATTATAGGCTATGGCTACACCTTC. Its translation is CASSFGIIGYGYTF.

This clonotype has more than one count but fewer than ten. V gene TRBV5-6 combines with J gene TRBJ2-7, with D hard to call. Germline V lookup: CDR1 SGHDT, CDR2 YYEEEE. The germline V and J ends were trimmed by 6 bases and 2 bases, with 12 bases remaining between them. There are 13 residues in the CDR3. The CDR3 is CASTSRYPYEQYF. In DNA form, the CDR3 reads TGTGCCAGCACCTCCCGGTACCCCTACGAGCAGTACTTC. The variable domain in full, completed from reference TRBV5-6 and TRBJ2-7, reads DAGVTQSPTHLIKTRGQQVTLRCSPKSGHDTVSWYQQALGQGPQFIFQYYEEEERQRGNFPDRFSGHQFPNYSSELNVNALLLGDSALYLCASTSRYPYEQYFGPGTRLTVT.

The table lists this clonotype with many counts. The chain links TRBV20-1 to TRBJ2-1, with TRBD2 as a possible D gene (6 bases). With 0 bases removed from V and 6 bases from J, the gap between germline ends came to 15 bases. The germline V gene has CDR1 DFQATT and CDR2 SNEGSKA (reference sequence). This CDR3 comprises 15 residues. CDR3 bases: TGCAGTGCTAGAGATTTTCGGGAGTCTGCCAATGAGCAGTTCTTC. It encodes CSARDFRESANEQFF.

This clonotype was found many times. The rearrangement links TRBV4-1 to TRBJ1-1; no clear D. The CDR3 consists of 16 residues. The V gene lost 1 base and the J gene lost 3 bases, with 15 bases spanning the gap. Germline CDR1 is MGHRA and CDR2 is YSYEKL. CDR3 DNA sequence: TGCGCCAGCAGCCAAGGTCCAAATGTTATCCACACTGAAGCTTTCTTT. This codes for CASSQGPNVIHTEAFF.

This clonotype occurred many times. The CDR3 nucleotides read TGTGCCAGCAGGCCCGGGACTACCTACGAGCAGTACTTC. Protein sequence: CASRPGTTYEQYF. The V and J genes are TRBV2 and TRBJ2-7; 7 bases match TRBD2. The junction had 4 bases not matched to a gene; V was cut back by 6 bases and J by 2 bases. CDR1 is SNHLY, CDR2 FYNNEI, per germline. The CDR3 is 13 residues long.

Concerning this clonotype itself: Being one base from a much bigger clone, this may be a read error. The chain has TRBV20-1 and TRBJ2-1, with D possibly being TRBD2 (5 bases). The CDR3 has 14 residues. Looked up from germline, CDR1 is DFQATT and CDR2 is SNEGSKA (reference sequence). The CDR3 region is CGARSGESYNEQFF. CDR3 nucleotide sequence: TGCGGTGCTAGGAGCGGAGAATCCTACAATGAGCAGTTCTTC.

This clonotype was detected many times. The V and J genes are TRBV7-6 and TRBJ2-7, with D perhaps matching TRBD1 (5 bases). Trimming removed 0 bases at V and 1 base at J, with 10 bases between. The CDR3 extends over 15 amino acids. Germline V gene data show CDR1 as SGHVS and CDR2 as FNYEAQ. The CDR3 DNA is TGTGCCAGCAGCTTAGCGGAAGGGGCGTCCTACGAGCAGTACTTC. Residues: CASSLAEGASYEQYF. Looking up the rest from reference TRBV7-6 and TRBJ2-7 gives the full variable domain: GAGVSQSPRYKVTKRGQDVALRCDPISGHVSLYWYRQALGQGPEFLTYFNYEAQQDKSGLPNDRFSAERPEGSISTLTIQRTEQRDSAMYRCASSLAEGASYEQYFGPGTRLTVT.

This clonotype was detected many times. The rearrangement joins TRBV20-1 to TRBJ2-7; 8 positions agree with TRBD2. The CDR3 length is 16 residues. With 0 bases clipped from V and 0 bases from J, the junction kept 7 bases outside the gene matches. The V gene's germline CDR1 is DFQATT and CDR2 SNEGSKA (reference sequence). The chain's CDR3 is CSARDPLREVSYEQYF. The CDR3 DNA reads TGCAGTGCTAGAGACCCCTTGCGGGAGGTCTCCTACGAGCAGTACTTC.

This clonotype has at least ten counts. The CDR3 spells CASSSRGTAQETQYF. In DNA, the CDR3 is TGCGCCAGCAGCTCACGAGGGACGGCCCAGGAGACCCAGTACTTC. This chain connects TRBV5-1 to TRBJ2-5; D could derive from TRBD1 or TRBD2 (5 bases each). Germline V gene sequence: CDR1 SGHRS, CDR2 YFSETQ. Trimming cost V 3 bases and J 5 bases, with 17 bases left between them. The CDR3 sequence is 15 residues long. Full variable domain (rest looked up from reference TRBV5-1 and TRBJ2-5): KAGVTQTPRYLIKTRGQQVTLSCSPISGHRSVSWYQQTPGQGLQFLFEYFSETQRNKGNFPGRFSGRQFSNSRSEMNVSTLELGDSALYLCASSSRGTAQETQYFGPGTRLLVL.

This clonotype has ten or more counts. V is TRBV5-1 and J is TRBJ2-2; 7 nucleotides line up with TRBD2. The germline CDR1 and CDR2 sequences are SGHRS and YFSETQ. The CDR3 contains 17 residues. The V gene end was trimmed by 3 bases and the J gene end by 0 bases; junction bases not matched to a gene: 8. The CDR3 region is CASSSQTSAANTGELFF. The CDR3, as DNA: TGCGCCAGCAGCTCTCAAACTAGCGCCGCGAACACCGGGGAGCTGTTTTTT.

This clonotype has a handful of counts. V is TRBV5-5 and J is TRBJ2-7; possibly TRBD2 for D (6 bases). The CDR3 has 16 residues. Trimming stripped 4 bases from V and 3 bases from J, with 20 bases between. The germline CDR1 and CDR2 sequences are SGHKS and YYEKEE (reference sequence). The CDR3 loop reads CASSIYARGGGYEQYF. The CDR3 nucleotides are TGTGCCAGCAGCATATATGCGCGGGGCGGCGGCTACGAGCAGTACTTC.